Below, 5 T cell receptor beta chains from the same sample are listed, as sequenced in a study of cytomegalovirus exposure and HLA in healthy donors. 60 Vbeta and 13 Jbeta primers were used in PCR. Sequencing used immunoSEQ multiplex PCR; TCRdb keeps in-frame clones, though not all of them. The table lists more than 110,000 clones, roughly 71% of them singletons. The sample consisted of PBMCs. The receptors come from a man younger than 40 in good health and CMV-seronegative.

This sequence joins TRBV28 and TRBJ1-1; TRBD1 is a possible D gene (5 bases). V was clipped by 6 bases and J by 5 bases, with 10 bases between them. Germline V lookup: CDR1 MDHEN, CDR2 SYDVKM. This CDR3 comprises 12 residues. The CDR3 is CASRVGGTEAFF. The CDR3 DNA reads TGTGCCAGCAGGGTTGGGGGGACTGAAGCTTTCTTT.

V and J are TRBV4-2 and TRBJ2-7, with 8 bases fitting TRBD1. The J segment lost 2 bases and the V segment lost 1 base, leaving 7 bases of the junction unmatched. Germline V gives CDR1 LGHNA, CDR2 YNFKEQ. The CDR3 has 16 residues. CDR3 DNA: TGTGCCAGCAGCCAAGGGGCAACAGGGGGTGCCTACGAGCAGTACTTC. Protein sequence: CASSQGATGGAYEQYF.

The chain joins TRBV28 to TRBJ1-4; tentative D call: TRBD1 (6 bases). Per the germline V gene, CDR1 is MDHEN and CDR2 is SYDVKM. This CDR3 is 14 amino acids long. The V and J ends lost 6 bases and 7 bases respectively, with 15 bases between them. The CDR3 here is CASSYRGGVEKLFF. The DNA of the CDR3 is TGTGCCAGCAGCTATCGCGGGGGCGTTGAAAAACTGTTTTTT.

This clone was counted a few times. The rearrangement joins TRBV5-8 to TRBJ2-5, with TRBD2 as a possible D gene (5 bases). V shed 3 bases and J shed 2 bases, with 17 bases lying between them. Per the germline V gene, CDR1 is SGHTS and CDR2 is YDEGEE. This CDR3 is built from 16 residues. The CDR3 DNA reads as TGTGCCAGCAGCTCGAACGTTTTTCGGGGACAAGAGACCCAGTACTTC. It encodes CASSSNVFRGQETQYF.

The chain is built from TRBV4-1 and TRBJ1-4; TRBD1 agrees at 10 bases. Germline CDR1 and CDR2: MGHRA and YSYEKL. V gave up 0 bases and J gave up 7 bases; unmatched junction bases: 8. This CDR3 has 17 residues. The CDR3 DNA sequence: TGCGCCAGCAGCCAAGAACTGAGACAGGGGGCGCCTGAAAAACTGTTTTTT. Translated: CASSQELRQGAPEKLFF.